Sequencing of this T cell receptor (beta chain) was carried out in a study of cytomegalovirus exposure and HLA in healthy donors. Study-wide background: Across 350 to 500 genotyped donors, more than 75% landed in the Caucasian-associated ancestry cluster.

General study results and limits: What TCR beta sequences reportedly achieved was accurate prediction of HLA-A and HLA-B alleles in most subjects. Per a prior analysis, the majority of TCR beta V segments were productive roughly 87% or roughly 30% of the time.

Turning to this clone: Its antigen remains unknown.

The V and J ends lost 4 bases and 4 bases respectively, with 13 bases between them. The CDR3 totals 15 residues. The V gene's germline CDR1 is SEHNR and CDR2 FQNEAQ (reference sequence). Healthy bone marrow donors made up the donor group. PCR primers comprised 60 Vbeta and 13 Jbeta primers. Here immunoSEQ multiplex PCR was the method, and the copy in TCRdb shows in-frame clones only, minus some. This table holds approximately 190,000 clones. The chain joins TRBV7-9 to TRBJ1-4; tentative D call: TRBD1 (5 bases). Sequences were obtained from PBMCs. This TCR was sampled from a boy aged 5-17 years in good health and CMV-seronegative. The CDR3 is CASSSTVAGNEKLFF. In DNA, the CDR3 is TGTGCCAGCAGCTCGACAGTGGCCGGTAATGAAAAACTGTTTTTT.